What follows are 7 T cell receptor beta chains derived from one specimen sequenced in a study of shared clonotypes between healthy human individuals. Assay used: immunoSEQ multiplex PCR; TCRdb lists only in-frame clones, some missing. The table lists 450,000 to 500,000 clones, around 73% of them singletons. Specimen: PBMCs. These receptor sequences come from a woman between 40 and 50 years old in good health. Some clones in this sample may be carry-over from other donors' samples.

The V and J genes are TRBV28 and TRBJ1-2, with D tentatively TRBD1 (6 bases). The CDR3 totals 15 residues. Trimming removed 6 bases at V and 3 bases at J, with 17 bases between. In germline, CDR1 is MDHEN, CDR2 SYDVKM. DNA of the CDR3: TGTGCCAGCAGCACGTGGGGGGCGCGGTACTATGGCTACACCTTC. Protein: CASSTWGARYYGYTF.

The chain recombines TRBV5-6 with TRBJ2-2; possible D gene TRBD1, 6 bases. The CDR3 sequence is 14 residues long. Deletions cut 5 bases from V and 1 base from J, with 9 bases between. Germline V gives CDR1 SGHDT, CDR2 YYEEEE. In nucleotides, the CDR3 is TGTGCCAGCAGAGAGACAGGGAACACCGGGGAGCTGTTTTTT. Translating it yields CASRETGNTGELFF.

This clone showed up just a few times. The genes are TRBV5-1 and TRBJ2-3; the match to TRBD2 covers 7 bases. The CDR3 runs 14 residues. Germline loops: CDR1 SGHRS, CDR2 YFSETQ. Trimming took 1 base from V and 1 from J; bases not matched to a gene: 0. CDR3 region: CASSLTSGTDTQYF. DNA for the CDR3: TGCGCCAGCAGCTTGACTAGCGGCACAGATACGCAGTATTTT.

This clone was seen more than once but under ten times. V gene TRBV4-2 combines with J gene TRBJ2-2; perhaps TRBD2 as D (6 bases). The CDR3 extends over 15 amino acids. Germline V gene data show CDR1 as LGHNA and CDR2 as YNFKEQ. Trimming stripped 4 bases from V and 6 bases from J, with 15 bases between. CDR3 region: CASSPPPGGPGELFF. CDR3 DNA sequence: TGTGCCAGCAGCCCCCCCCCTGGAGGGCCCGGGGAGCTGTTTTTT.

Note on this clone: The sample holds other DNA sequences that translate to the same CDR3. The rearrangement joins TRBV7-3 to TRBJ2-7; tentative D call: TRBD1 (6 bases). V dropped 5 bases and J dropped 8 bases, with 16 bases sitting between them. The CDR3 sequence is 13 residues long. CDR1 SGHTA and CDR2 FQGTGA come from the germline V gene. CDR3 sequence reads: CASSQGGATKQYF. As DNA, the CDR3 is TGTGCCAGCAGCCAAGGGGGAGCTACGAAGCAGTACTTC.

The chain has TRBV6-5 and TRBJ2-2; D might be TRBD2 (6 bases). V lost 2 bases and J lost 5, with 6 bases in between. The CDR3 totals 13 residues. CDR1 MNHEY and CDR2 SVGAGI come from the germline V gene. The CDR3 is CASSYGGTGELFF. The DNA for the CDR3 is TGTGCCAGCAGTTACGGGGGGACCGGGGAGCTGTTTTTT.

The rearrangement links TRBV30 to TRBJ2-5, with 9 positions matching TRBD1. With V trimmed by 5 bases and J by 4 bases, 5 bases remained unmatched. Germline V gene lookup returns CDR1 GTSNPN and CDR2 SVGIG (reference sequence). The CDR3 loop spans 13 amino acids. Here the CDR3 reads CAWRGQGPETQYF. The CDR3 nucleotides read TGTGCCTGGCGGGGACAGGGCCCAGAGACCCAGTACTTC. The full variable domain, in which reference TRBV30 and TRBJ2-5 provide the parts outside the CDR3, is SQTIHQWPATLVQPVGSPLSLECTVEGTSNPNLYWYRQAAGRGLQLLFYSVGIGQISSEVPQNLSASRPQDRQFILSSKKLLLSDSGFYLCAWRGQGPETQYFGPGTRLLVL.